Following are 9 T cell receptor beta chains from one sample sequenced in a study of blood T cells in healthy people across ages. The second PCR ran roughly 6 to 11 cycles with a sample-barcoded 5' primer and J-beta primers. TCRdb reanalysed the 5' RACE reads using MiXCR and keeps one entry per CDR3 protein. The sample lists approximately 690,000 distinct CDR3 sequences; roughly three fifths were seen once. The specimen sequenced was blood. Receptor source: a man aged 55 to 69 in good health.

The V call is TRBV2, the J call TRBJ1-4; D might be TRBD1 (5 bases). The CDR3 consists of 16 residues. Between the trimmed V and J ends, which lost 6 bases and 0 bases, there was a span of 14 bases. Germline CDR1 is SNHLY and CDR2 is FYNNEI. The CDR3, as DNA: TGTGCCAGCAGGCGGACCGGGGCGGCAACTAATGAAAAACTGTTTTTT. Translating gives CASRRTGAATNEKLFF.

The J gene is TRBJ2-7, the V gene TRBV12-3 or TRBV12-4; D remains ambiguous. The CDR3 totals 13 residues. The ends were cut back, 3 bases at V and 2 bases at J, with 8 bases in the middle. CDR3 amino acids: CASSFYGTYEQYF. The CDR3 DNA is TGTGCCAGCAGTTTTTACGGTACCTACGAGCAGTACTTC.

The rearrangement links TRBV24-1 to TRBJ1-2; D is unclear. The CDR3 loop spans 13 amino acids. The V end lost 3 bases, the J end lost 4 bases, and 8 bases lay between the germline ends. Germline CDR1 and CDR2: KGHDR and SFDVKD. The CDR3 region has the DNA TGTGCCACCAGTGATGCAGAAGGCTATGGCTACACCTTC. Translated, it gives CATSDAEGYGYTF.

The CDR3 DNA sequence: TGCAGTGCTACCGTGGGGAGGTGGTATAATTCACCCCTCCACTTT. It is translated as CSATVGRWYNSPLHF. The chain combines TRBV20-1 with TRBJ1-6; D call uncertain. V lost 4 bases to trimming and J lost 4 bases, with 14 bases between them. This CDR3 comprises 15 residues. The germline gives CDR1 DFQATT, CDR2 SNEGSKA (reference sequence).

For this clonotype: A clone one base away is much larger, so this may be a read error. The rearrangement joins TRBV5-1 to TRBJ2-3; D perhaps matches TRBD1 (5 bases). In germline, CDR1 is SGHRS, CDR2 YFSETQ. The CDR3 spans 13 residues. The CDR3 region is CASSLRSTDTRYF. The CDR3 DNA sequence: TGCGCCAGCAGTCTCCGGTCGACAGATACGCGGTATTTT.

For the CDR3, the DNA is TGTGCCAGCACCACTACTCTAGCGGGGGTCAATGAGCAGTTCTTC. This sequence encodes CASTTTLAGVNEQFF. This chain uses TRBV3-1 with TRBJ2-1; TRBD2 matches at 10 bases. The CDR3 contains 15 residues. Trimming removed 7 bases from V and 6 bases from J; junction bases left unmatched: 9. Germline-derived CDR1 and CDR2 are LGHDT and YNNKEL (reference sequence).

This clonotype turned up a few times. This chain connects TRBV9 to TRBJ1-4; 9 nucleotides line up with TRBD1. The germline gives CDR1 SGDLS, CDR2 YYNGEE. This CDR3 has 16 amino acids. V lost 4 bases and J lost 3; bases outside the gene matches: 7. The CDR3 nucleotides are TGTGCCAGCAGCTCCGGACAGGGGCAATCTAATGAAAAACTGTTTTTT. Protein product: CASSSGQGQSNEKLFF.

This chain uses TRBV2 with TRBJ2-3, with unresolved D. Germline CDR1 reads SNHLY; CDR2 reads FYNNEI. The CDR3 runs 14 residues. V gave up 2 bases and J gave up 6 bases, with 12 bases separating them. The CDR3 region is CASSELESWDTQYF. The CDR3 DNA reads as TGTGCCAGCAGTGAACTTGAGTCCTGGGATACGCAGTATTTT.

The genes are TRBV15 and TRBJ2-6; D call uncertain. Germline CDR1 LNHNV, CDR2 YYDKDF (reference sequence). The CDR3 loop spans 14 amino acids. V gave up 2 bases and J gave up 1 base, with 3 bases separating them. The CDR3 nucleotides are TGTGCCACCAGCAGATCTTCTGGGGCCAACGTCCTGACTTTC. This translates into CATSRSSGANVLTF.